Below are 3 T cell receptor beta chains sequenced from a single sample in a study of T cell responses to AZD1222 COVID-19 vaccine. Generated by immunoSEQ multiplex PCR, the TCRdb table keeps only in-frame clones and is missing some. Of 150,000 to 180,000 clones listed, over 75% are singletons. The specimen was peripheral blood, collected on day 0 of AZD1222 vaccination. The receptors come from an adult in good health.

The rearrangement uses TRBV5-5 and TRBJ1-6; 9 nucleotides match TRBD1. Germline lookup yields CDR1 SGHKS and CDR2 YYEKEE (reference sequence). This CDR3 is built from 17 residues. V shed 4 bases and J 3 bases; nucleotides not matched to a gene: 8. Here the CDR3 DNA reads TGTGCCAGCAGCAACGACAGGGGGGGAAACTATAATTCACCCCTCCACTTT. Encoded protein: CASSNDRGGNYNSPLHF.

The chain couples TRBV14 to TRBJ1-1; D perhaps matches TRBD1 (6 bases). The germline CDR1 and CDR2 sequences are SGHDN and FVKESK. V shed 7 bases and J shed 10 bases, with 22 bases lying between them. This CDR3 is built from 14 residues. CDR3 sequence reads: CASTISSGGAGAFF. CDR3 nucleotide sequence: TGTGCCAGCACCATATCTTCGGGGGGCGCGGGAGCTTTCTTT.

This chain uses TRBV6-2 or TRBV6-3 with TRBJ2-7, with D maybe TRBD1 (6 bases). This CDR3 is 15 amino acids long. From germline, CDR1 is MNHEY and CDR2 SVGEGT. V was pared by 3 bases and J by 13 bases, with 25 bases between. Written as DNA, the CDR3 is TGTGCCAGCAGTTATACGGACAGCGGAATCTCGGCAGTATACTTC. Protein: CASSYTDSGISAVYF.